These T cell receptor beta chains were read from a single sample in a study of blood T cells in healthy people across ages. From the 5' RACE reads, TCRdb called clonotypes with MiXCR, one entry per CDR3 protein. Of approximately 1,000,000 distinct CDR3 sequences detected, 35% to 40% appear once; the ten largest clones hold around 13%. Specimen: blood. The source of these receptors is a man between 18 and 35 years old in good health. The CDR3 runs from the conserved cysteine through the conserved F or W. The D gene is left open where the match is weak. Expanded clones are given a class, and other clones once, few, many or no size at all.

d_gene	v_gene	j_gene	abundance	CDR3aa	CDR3nt
-	TRBV27	TRBJ1-6	few	CASSPRGSSYNSPLHF	TGTGCCAGCAGTCCCCGGGGTAGCTCCTATAATTCACCCCTCCACTTT
-	TRBV5-1	TRBJ2-3	-	CASSSDFQRDTQYF	TGCGCCAGCAGCAGCGACTTTCAGCGAGATACGCAGTATTTT
-	TRBV9	TRBJ1-1	-	CASSVFRVATEAFF	TGTGCCAGCAGCGTATTCAGGGTCGCGACTGAAGCTTTCTTT
-	TRBV4-1	TRBJ2-7	-	CASSQLWGLSYNGQYF	TGCGCCAGCAGCCAGCTTTGGGGCCTCTCCTACAATGGGCAGTACTTC
-	TRBV2	TRBJ2-3	-	CASSQFNGGTDTQYF	TGTGCCAGCAGCCAATTTAACGGGGGAACAGATACGCAGTATTTT
TRBD1	TRBV5-5	TRBJ2-3	few	CASSPSPGQVHTDTQYF	TGTGCCAGCAGCCCGAGCCCGGGACAGGTCCACACAGATACGCAGTATTTT
-	TRBV9	TRBJ2-7	-	CASSVGSFNEQYF	TGTGCCAGCAGCGTAGGCTCATTCAATGAGCAGTACTTC
TRBD2	TRBV10-3	TRBJ2-3	few	CAIRTSGDITDTQYF	TGTGCCATCAGGACAAGCGGGGATATCACAGATACGCAGTATTTT
-	TRBV29-1	TRBJ2-7	-	CSVGWGSPYNEQYF	TGCAGCGTTGGTTGGGGGTCCCCCTACAATGAGCAGTACTTC
-	TRBV15	TRBJ2-2	-	CATSRTLEVGELFF	TGTGCCACCAGCAGGACCCTCGAGGTTGGGGAGCTGTTTTTT